This TCR beta chain is from a study of T cell changes during pregnancy in multiple sclerosis. The method was immunoSEQ multiplex PCR; TCRdb's version includes in-frame clones alone and lacks a portion of them. The sample records about 69,000 clones, approximately 91% being singletons. The CDR3 loop spans 15 amino acids. Trimming cost V 6 bases and J 0 bases, with 12 bases left between them. Germline loops: CDR1 SNHLY, CDR2 FYNNEI. This clone has just one count. The chain carries TRBV2 and TRBJ1-3; possible D gene TRBD1, 6 bases. This specimen was peripheral blood, taken in the third trimester of pregnancy. This receptor was identified in a female donor with multiple sclerosis, enrolled in a pregnancy study. CDR3 nucleotide sequence: TGTGCCAGCAGCCAGAACAGGGCCTCTGGAAACACCATATATTTT. This translates into CASSQNRASGNTIYF.